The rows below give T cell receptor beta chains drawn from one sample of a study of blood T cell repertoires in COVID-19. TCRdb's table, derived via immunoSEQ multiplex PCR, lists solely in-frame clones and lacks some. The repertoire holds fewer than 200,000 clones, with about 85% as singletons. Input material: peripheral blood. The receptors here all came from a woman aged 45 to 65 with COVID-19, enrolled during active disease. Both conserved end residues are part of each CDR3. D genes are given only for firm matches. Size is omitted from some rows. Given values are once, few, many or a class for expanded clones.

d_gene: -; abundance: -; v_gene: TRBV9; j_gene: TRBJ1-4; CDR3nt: TGTGCCAGCAGCGCCCACAGTGGCACTAATGAAAAACTGTTTTTT; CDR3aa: CASSAHSGTNEKLFF
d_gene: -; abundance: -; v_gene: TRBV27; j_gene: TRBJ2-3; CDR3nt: TGTGCCAGCAGTTTATTCCTAGTGGGTACAGATACGCAGTATTTT; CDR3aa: CASSLFLVGTDTQYF
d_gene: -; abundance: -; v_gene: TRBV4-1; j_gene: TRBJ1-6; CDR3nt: TGCGCCAGCAGCCAGGGGCAGGGAAAGAATTCACCCCTCCACTTT; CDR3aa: CASSQGQGKNSPLHF
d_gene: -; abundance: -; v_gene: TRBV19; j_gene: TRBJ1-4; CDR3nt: TGTGCCAGTGGGGACGGGAGATCTAATGAAAAACTGTTTTTT; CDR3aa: CASGDGRSNEKLFF
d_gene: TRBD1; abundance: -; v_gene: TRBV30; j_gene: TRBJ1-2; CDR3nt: TGTGCCTGGAGAGGACAGGGGAGTTTCGATGGCTACACCTTC; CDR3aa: CAWRGQGSFDGYTF
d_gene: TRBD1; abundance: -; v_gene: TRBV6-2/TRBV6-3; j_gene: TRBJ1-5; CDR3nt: TGTGCCAGCAGTTCCACCCGACAGGGAGCGGGTCGCAATCAGCCCCAGCATTTT; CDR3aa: CASSSTRQGAGRNQPQHF
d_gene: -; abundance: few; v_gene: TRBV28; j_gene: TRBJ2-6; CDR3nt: TGTGCCACCGCCCCGATCGGGCGGGATCTCTCTGGGGCCAACGTCCTGACTTTC; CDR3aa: CATAPIGRDLSGANVLTF
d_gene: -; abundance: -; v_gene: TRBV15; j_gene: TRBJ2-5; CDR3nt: TGTGCCACCAGCAGAGATATAACGCTATACCAAGAGACCCAGTACTTC; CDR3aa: CATSRDITLYQETQYF
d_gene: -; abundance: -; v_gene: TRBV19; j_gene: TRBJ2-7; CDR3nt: TGTGCCAGCCGGGACACCTCCTACGAGCAGTACTTC; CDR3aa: CASRDTSYEQYF
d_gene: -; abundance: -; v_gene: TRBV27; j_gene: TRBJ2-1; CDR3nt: TGTGCCAGCAACCCGAGTCGTTCTCAATATGAGTTCTTC; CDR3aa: CASNPSRSQYEFF
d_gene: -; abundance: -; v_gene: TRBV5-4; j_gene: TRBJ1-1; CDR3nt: TGTGCCAGCAGCTTGTCAGGGATGAACACTGAAGCTTTCTTT; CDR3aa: CASSLSGMNTEAFF
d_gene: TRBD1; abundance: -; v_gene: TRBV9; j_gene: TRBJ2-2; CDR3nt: TGTGCCAGCAGCCCATCCGGACAGGAGAACACCGGGGAGCTGTTTTTT; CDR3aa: CASSPSGQENTGELFF
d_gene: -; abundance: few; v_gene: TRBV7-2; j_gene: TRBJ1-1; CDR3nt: TGTGCCAGCAGCTTCAGGGGTAGAATCACTGAAGCTTTCTTT; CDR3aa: CASSFRGRITEAFF
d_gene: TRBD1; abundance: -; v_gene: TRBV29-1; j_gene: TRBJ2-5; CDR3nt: TGCAGCGTTAGACAGGGGGCGGGGGAGACCCAGTACTTC; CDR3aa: CSVRQGAGETQYF
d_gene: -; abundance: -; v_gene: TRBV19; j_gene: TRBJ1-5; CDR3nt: TGTGCCAGTAGTCCTACGCAAGCGCGGCAGCCCCAGCATTTT; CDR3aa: CASSPTQARQPQHF
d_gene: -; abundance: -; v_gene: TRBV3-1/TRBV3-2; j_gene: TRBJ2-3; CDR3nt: TGTGCCAGCAGCCATTTAGCAGACGGGCAGTATTTT; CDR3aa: CASSHLADGQYF
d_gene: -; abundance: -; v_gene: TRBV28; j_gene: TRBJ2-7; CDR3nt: TGTGCCAGCAGTTTACGGAGCTCCTACGAGCAGTACTTC; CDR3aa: CASSLRSSYEQYF
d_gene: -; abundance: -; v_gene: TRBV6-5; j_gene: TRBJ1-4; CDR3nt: TGTGCCAGCAGTTTAACAGGTCAAACCGAGGAAAAACTGTTTTTT; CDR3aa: CASSLTGQTEEKLFF
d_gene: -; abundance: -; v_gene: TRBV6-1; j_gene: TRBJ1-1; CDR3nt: TGTGCCAGCAGTGAAGCCGGAGTGTTAAAAGCTTTCTTT; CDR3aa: CASSEAGVLKAFF
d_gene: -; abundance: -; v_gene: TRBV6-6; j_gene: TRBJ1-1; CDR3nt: TGTGCCAGCAGTTATGCGGAGATGAACACTGAAGCTTTCTTT; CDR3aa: CASSYAEMNTEAFF
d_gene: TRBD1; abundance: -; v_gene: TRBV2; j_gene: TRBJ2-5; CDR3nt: TGTGCCAGCCAGGGCAGGGGGGAGACCCAGTACTTC; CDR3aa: CASQGRGETQYF
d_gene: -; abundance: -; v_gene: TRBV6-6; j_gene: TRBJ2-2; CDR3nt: TGTGCCAGCAAGGTTGGGGCAGCCACCGGGGAGCTGTTTTTT; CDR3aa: CASKVGAATGELFF
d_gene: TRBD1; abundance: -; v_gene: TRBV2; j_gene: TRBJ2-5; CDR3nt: TGTGCCAGCAGTGAAGCCCAGGGACAGGGAGGGGAGACCCAGTACTTC; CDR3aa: CASSEAQGQGGETQYF
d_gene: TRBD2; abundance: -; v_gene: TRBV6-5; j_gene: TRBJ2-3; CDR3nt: TGTGCCAGCAGTCTCTTAGCGGGGGGAAAAGATACGCAGTATTTT; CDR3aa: CASSLLAGGKDTQYF
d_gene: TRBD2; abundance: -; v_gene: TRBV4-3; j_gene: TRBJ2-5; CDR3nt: TGCGCCAGCAGCCAAGAAGCGAGCGGGGGCTCAGAGACCCAGTACTTC; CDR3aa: CASSQEASGGSETQYF
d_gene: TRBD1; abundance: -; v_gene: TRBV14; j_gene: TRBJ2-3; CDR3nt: TGTGCCAGCAGCCCGGGACAGGGGAGGTATACGCAGTATTTT; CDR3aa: CASSPGQGRYTQYF
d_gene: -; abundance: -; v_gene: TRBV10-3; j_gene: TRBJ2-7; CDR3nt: TGTGCCATCAGTGACCCTCTGGGACACAACTTCAACGAGCAGTACTTC; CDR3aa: CAISDPLGHNFNEQYF
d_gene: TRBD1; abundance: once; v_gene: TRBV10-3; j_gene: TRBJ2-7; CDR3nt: TGTGCCATCAGTGAGTCTGGACAGGGGCGCTACGAGCAGTACTTC; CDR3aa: CAISESGQGRYEQYF
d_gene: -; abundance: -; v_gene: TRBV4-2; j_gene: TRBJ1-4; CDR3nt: TGTGCCAGCAGCCCCCGAGGGTCTTCGGCCGATGAAAAACTGTTTTTT; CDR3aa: CASSPRGSSADEKLFF
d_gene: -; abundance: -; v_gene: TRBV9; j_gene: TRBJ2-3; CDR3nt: TGTGCCAGCAGCCCTCTAGGGGGGGCCGGAGGCACAGATACGCAGTATTTT; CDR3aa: CASSPLGGAGGTDTQYF
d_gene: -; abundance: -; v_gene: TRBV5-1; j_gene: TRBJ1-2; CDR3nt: TGCGCCAGCAGCTTGGCCCCTCAGGAGGTAGAAGGCTACACCTTC; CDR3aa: CASSLAPQEVEGYTF
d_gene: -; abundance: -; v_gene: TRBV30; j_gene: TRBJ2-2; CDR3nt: TGTGCCTACGACAGACTGATGTCCGGGGAGCTGTTTTTT; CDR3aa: CAYDRLMSGELFF
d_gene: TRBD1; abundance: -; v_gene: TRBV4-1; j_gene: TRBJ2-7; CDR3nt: TGCGCCAGCAGCCAAGTACCGGGACAGGGAACCTACGAGCAGTACTTC; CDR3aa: CASSQVPGQGTYEQYF
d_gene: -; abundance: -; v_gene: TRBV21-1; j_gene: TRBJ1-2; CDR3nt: TGTGCCAGCAAAAACGGGGGGTGCTATGGCTACACCTTC; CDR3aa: CASKNGGCYGYTF
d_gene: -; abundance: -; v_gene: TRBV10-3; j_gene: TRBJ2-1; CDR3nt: TGTGCCATCAGGGGCTCCCGGGGAGCGGACAATGAGCAGTTCTTC; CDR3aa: CAIRGSRGADNEQFF
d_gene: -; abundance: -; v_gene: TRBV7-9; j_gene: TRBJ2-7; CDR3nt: TGTGCCAGCAGCACAGTTGGAGGGTTGTACGAGCAGTACTTC; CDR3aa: CASSTVGGLYEQYF
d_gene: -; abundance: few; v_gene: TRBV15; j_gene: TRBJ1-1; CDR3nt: TGTGCCACCAGCAGAGGAGGACAAGCAACGGTGAACACTGAAGCTTTCTTT; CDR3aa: CATSRGGQATVNTEAFF
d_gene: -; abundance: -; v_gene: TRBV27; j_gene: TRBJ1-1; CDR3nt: TGTGCCAGCAGTCTCCACGCGAGCGGGCTAAACACTGAAGCTTTCTTT; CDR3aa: CASSLHASGLNTEAFF
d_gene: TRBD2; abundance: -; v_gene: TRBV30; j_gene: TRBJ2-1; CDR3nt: TGTGCCTGGATTAATGGAAGGGGACTAGGGGCTGGGAATGAGCAGTTCTTC; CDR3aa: CAWINGRGLGAGNEQFF
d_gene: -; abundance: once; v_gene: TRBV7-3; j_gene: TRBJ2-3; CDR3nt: TGTGCCAGCAGCTTACTAGCCGCTAGCACAGATACGCAGTATTTT; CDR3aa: CASSLLAASTDTQYF
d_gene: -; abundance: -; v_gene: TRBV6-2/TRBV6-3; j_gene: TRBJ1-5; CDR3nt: TGTGCCAGCAGTACAGGGTCATTAGAACAAGGCAATCAGCCCCAGCATTTT; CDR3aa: CASSTGSLEQGNQPQHF
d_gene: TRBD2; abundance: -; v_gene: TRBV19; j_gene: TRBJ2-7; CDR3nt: TGTGCCAGTAGTGGGACTAGCGGGGAGAGCTCCTACGAGCAGTACTTC; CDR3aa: CASSGTSGESSYEQYF
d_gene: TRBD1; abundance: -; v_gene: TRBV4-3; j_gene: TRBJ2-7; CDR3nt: TGCGCCAGCAGCCAAACAGGAGACAGGGGCTCCCGGGAGCAGTACTTC; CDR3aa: CASSQTGDRGSREQYF
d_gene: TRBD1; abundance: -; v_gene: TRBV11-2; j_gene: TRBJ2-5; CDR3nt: TGTGCCAGCAGCTCCCGACAGGGAGTGGAGACCCAGTACTTC; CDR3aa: CASSSRQGVETQYF
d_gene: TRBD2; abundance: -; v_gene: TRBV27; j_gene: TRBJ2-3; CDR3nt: TGTGCCAGCTCCATAGCGGGAAGCACAGATACGCAGTATTTT; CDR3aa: CASSIAGSTDTQYF
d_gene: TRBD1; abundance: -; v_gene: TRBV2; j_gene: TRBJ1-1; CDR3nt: TGTGCCAGCAGTTATGACAGGGGGGGAGACACTGAAGCTTTCTTT; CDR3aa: CASSYDRGGDTEAFF
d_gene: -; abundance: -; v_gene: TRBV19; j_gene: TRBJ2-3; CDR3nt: TGTGCCAGTAGTATGGGAGGGGGTGGCGGAGATACGCAGTATTTT; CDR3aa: CASSMGGGGGDTQYF
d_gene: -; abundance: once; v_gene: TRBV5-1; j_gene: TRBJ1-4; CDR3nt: TGCGCCAGCAGCTTGAGAAAGGAGGCAACTAATGAAAAACTGTTTTTT; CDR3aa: CASSLRKEATNEKLFF
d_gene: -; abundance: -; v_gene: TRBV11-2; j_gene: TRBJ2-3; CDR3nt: TGTGCCAGCAGCCGGTTTGGCGGGGGCAACACAGATACGCAGTATTTT; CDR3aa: CASSRFGGGNTDTQYF
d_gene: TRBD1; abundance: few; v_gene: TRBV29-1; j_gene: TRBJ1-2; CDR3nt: TGCAGCGACCGGGACAGGGGTAACTATGGCTACACCTTC; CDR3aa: CSDRDRGNYGYTF
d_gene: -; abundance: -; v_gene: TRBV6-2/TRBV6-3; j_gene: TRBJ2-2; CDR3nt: TGTGCCAGCAGTTACGGAGTAAGAGGCACCGGGGAGCTGTTTTTT; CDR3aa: CASSYGVRGTGELFF